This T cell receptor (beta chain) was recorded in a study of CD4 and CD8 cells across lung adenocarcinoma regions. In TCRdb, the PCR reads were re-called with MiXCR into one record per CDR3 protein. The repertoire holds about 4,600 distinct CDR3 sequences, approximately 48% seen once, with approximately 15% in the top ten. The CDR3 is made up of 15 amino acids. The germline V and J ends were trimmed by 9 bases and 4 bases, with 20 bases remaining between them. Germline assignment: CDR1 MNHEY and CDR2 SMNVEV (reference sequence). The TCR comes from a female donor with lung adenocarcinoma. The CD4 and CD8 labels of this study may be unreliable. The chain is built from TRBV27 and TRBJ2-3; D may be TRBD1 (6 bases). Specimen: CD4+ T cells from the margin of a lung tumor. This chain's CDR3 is CARGADGLDPDTQYF. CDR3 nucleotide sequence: TGTGCCAGGGGGGCCGATGGTCTCGACCCAGATACGCAGTATTTT.